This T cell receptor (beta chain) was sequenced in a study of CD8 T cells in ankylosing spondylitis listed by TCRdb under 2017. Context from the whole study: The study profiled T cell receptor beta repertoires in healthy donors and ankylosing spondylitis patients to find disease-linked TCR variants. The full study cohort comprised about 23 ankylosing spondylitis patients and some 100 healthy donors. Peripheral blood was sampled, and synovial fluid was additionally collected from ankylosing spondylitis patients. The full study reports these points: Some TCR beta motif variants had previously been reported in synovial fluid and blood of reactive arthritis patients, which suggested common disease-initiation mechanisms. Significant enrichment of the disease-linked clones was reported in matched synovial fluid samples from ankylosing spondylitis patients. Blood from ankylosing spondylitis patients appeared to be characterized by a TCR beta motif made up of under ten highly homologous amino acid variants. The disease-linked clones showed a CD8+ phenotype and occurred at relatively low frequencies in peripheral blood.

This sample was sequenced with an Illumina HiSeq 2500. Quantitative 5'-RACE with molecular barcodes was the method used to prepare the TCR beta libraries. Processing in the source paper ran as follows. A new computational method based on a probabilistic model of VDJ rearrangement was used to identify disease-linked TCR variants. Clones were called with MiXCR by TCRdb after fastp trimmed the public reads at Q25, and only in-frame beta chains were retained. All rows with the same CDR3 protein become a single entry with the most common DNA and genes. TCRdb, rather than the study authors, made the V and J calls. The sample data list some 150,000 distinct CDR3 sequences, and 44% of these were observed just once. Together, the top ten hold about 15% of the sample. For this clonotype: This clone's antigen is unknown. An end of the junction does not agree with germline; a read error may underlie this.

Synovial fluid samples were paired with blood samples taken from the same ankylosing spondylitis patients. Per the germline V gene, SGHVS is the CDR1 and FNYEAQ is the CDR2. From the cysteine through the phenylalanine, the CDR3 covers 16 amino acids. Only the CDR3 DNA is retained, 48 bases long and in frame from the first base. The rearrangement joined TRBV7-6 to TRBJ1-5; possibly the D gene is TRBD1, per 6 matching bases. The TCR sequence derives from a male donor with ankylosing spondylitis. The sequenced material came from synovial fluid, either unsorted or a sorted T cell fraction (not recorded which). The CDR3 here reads CASSFPTGFGNQPQHF. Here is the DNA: TGTGCCAGCAGCTTTCCAACAGGGTTCGGCAACCAGCCCCAGCATTTT.